This TCR beta chain was sequenced in a study of blood T cell repertoires in COVID-19. Profiling relied on immunoSEQ multiplex PCR, and the TCRdb table lists in-frame clones only, not all of them. In the table there are some 70,000 clones, around 84% of which are singletons. The sequence came from a woman aged 70 to 79 with acute or convalescent COVID-19. The sample was peripheral blood.

The DNA of the CDR3 is TGTGCCAGCAGCTTAGAGTCAACTTCCTACGAGCAGTACTTC. Protein product: CASSLESTSYEQYF. V and J are TRBV7-9 and TRBJ2-7; the D is unclear. This CDR3 is built from 14 residues. Germline V gene lookup returns CDR1 SEHNR and CDR2 FQNEAQ (reference sequence). Trimming removed 1 base from V and 1 base from J, with 8 bases in between.